Each of the 21 T cell receptor beta chains below was sequenced from the same sample in a study of cytomegalovirus exposure and HLA in healthy donors. The PCR had 60 Vbeta and 13 Jbeta primers. The data were produced by immunoSEQ multiplex PCR, yet TCRdb's version contains in-frame clones alone and is incomplete. The data show 150,000 or so clones, with around 77% seen just once and 4.2% held by the top ten. Sequenced sample: PBMCs. The receptors were sampled from a male donor in good health and CMV-seropositive.

The gene calls are TRBV5-1 and TRBJ2-5; 7 bases align to TRBD2. The J call may be wrong; the DNA end is better matched by TRBJ2-7. The CDR3 is made up of 15 amino acids. In germline, CDR1 is SGHRS, CDR2 YFSETQ. This CDR3 is CASSLGGGSADEQYF. CDR3 coding DNA: TGCGCCAGCAGCTTGGGTGGCGGGAGCGCCGACGAGCAGTACTTC.

This clone was seen only a few times. The rearrangement uses TRBV5-6 and TRBJ1-3, with 8 bases identical to TRBD1. This CDR3 comprises 17 residues. Germline trimming cut 1 base from V and 2 bases from J; bases unmatched to any gene: 8. Germline lookup yields CDR1 SGHDT and CDR2 YYEEEE. The CDR3 DNA is TGTGCCAGCAGCTTGTTATCCAGGGGGCTTGCTGGAAACACCATATATTTT. It specifies CASSLLSRGLAGNTIYF.

This chain links TRBV28 with TRBJ1-2, with a weak D call TRBD1 (6 bases). CDR3 length: 14 residues. V was clipped by 5 bases and J by 3 bases, with 13 bases between them. Germline-derived CDR1 and CDR2 are MDHEN and SYDVKM. This CDR3 reads CASSLQGDHYGYTF. CDR3 DNA: TGTGCCAGCAGTCTACAGGGTGATCACTATGGCTACACCTTC.

The V and J genes are TRBV15 and TRBJ2-1; perhaps TRBD2 as D (6 bases). Trimming left V 4 bases short and J 0 bases short, with 13 bases between. Germline lookup yields CDR1 LNHNV and CDR2 YYDKDF (reference sequence). CDR3 length: 16 amino acids. The chain's CDR3 is CATSKAGPSSYNEQFF. The CDR3 bases are TGTGCCACCAGCAAAGCGGGCCCGAGCTCCTACAATGAGCAGTTCTTC.

This clone was seen more than once but under ten times. The J gene is TRBJ2-5, the V gene TRBV10-3; D gene unclear. The J call may be wrong; the DNA end is better matched by TRBJ2-7. The CDR3 loop spans 12 amino acids. The V gene's germline CDR1 is ENHRY and CDR2 SYGVKD. The CDR3 DNA follows: TGTGCCATCAGCCCCCGTAGGAGCGAGCAGTACTTC. Translated: CAISPRRSEQYF.

The chain carries TRBV6-6 and TRBJ2-3; D might be TRBD1 (5 bases). Trimming left V 6 bases short and J 2 bases short, with 12 bases between. This CDR3 is 14 amino acids long. Germline values: CDR1 MNHNY, CDR2 SVGAGI (reference sequence). As DNA, the CDR3 is TGTGCCAGCAGGCCAACAGGAAACACAGATACGCAGTATTTT. This sequence encodes CASRPTGNTDTQYF.

This clone has only one observation. V is TRBV7-2 and J is TRBJ1-2, with 7 nucleotides matching TRBD1. Per the germline V gene, CDR1 is SGHTA and CDR2 is FQGNSA. J gave up 4 bases and V 5 bases, and 7 bases lay outside the gene matches. The length of the CDR3 is 14 residues. CDR3 nucleotide sequence: TGTGCCAGCAGCCCATACCGGACAGGCTATGGCTACACCTTC. Its protein is CASSPYRTGYGYTF.

The rearrangement links TRBV19 to TRBJ1-6; D remains unclear. The CDR3 length is 12 residues. V was cut by 10 bases and J by 6 bases, with 10 bases left in between. CDR1 and CDR2 (germline): LNHDA, SQIVND (reference sequence). CDR3 in amino acids: CATAGFNSPLHF. The CDR3, as DNA: TGTGCCACCGCAGGATTTAATTCACCCCTCCACTTT. The whole variable domain, remainder taken from reference TRBV19 and TRBJ1-6, is DGGITQSPKYLFRKEGQNVTLSCEQNLNHDAMYWYRQDPGQGLRLIYYSQIVNDFQKGDIAEGYSVSREKKESFPLTVTSAQKNPTAFYLCATAGFNSPLHFGNGTRLTVT.

This clone showed up just a few times. An end of the junction differs from the germline gene, which may be a read error. V and J are TRBV9 and TRBJ2-6, with a possible D match to TRBD1 (5 bases). The germline CDR1 and CDR2 sequences are SGDLS and YYNGEE. The CDR3 loop spans 14 amino acids. CDR3 coding DNA: TGTGCCAGCAGTCCCAGTGCTGGGGCCAACGGCCTGACTTTC. Translation: CASSPSAGANGLTF.

This clone was counted once. The chain carries TRBV5-1 and TRBJ2-5; D not resolved. Trimming pared 4 bases from V and 2 bases from J, leaving 6 bases between. Looked up from germline, CDR1 is SGHRS and CDR2 is YFSETQ. This CDR3 has 12 amino acids. CDR3 sequence: CASSAEQETQYF. As DNA, the CDR3 is TGCGCCAGCAGCGCGGAACAAGAGACCCAGTACTTC.

This chain links TRBV5-5 with TRBJ2-2; TRBD2 aligns across 8 bases. With 0 bases clipped from V and 4 bases from J, the junction kept 2 bases outside the gene matches. The CDR3 has 15 amino acids. Germline V gives CDR1 SGHKS, CDR2 YYEKEE (reference sequence). This CDR3 is CASSLAGGVTGELFF. The DNA of the CDR3 is TGTGCCAGCAGCTTGGCGGGGGGGGTCACCGGGGAGCTGTTTTTT.

The chain couples TRBV5-6 to TRBJ2-7, with D possibly being TRBD2 (5 bases). Trimming removed 1 base from V and 9 bases from J, with 11 bases in between. This CDR3 is 12 amino acids long. The germline CDR1 and CDR2 sequences are SGHDT and YYEEEE. The CDR3 DNA follows: TGTGCCAGCAGCTTGAGCGGAGATGGGCAGTACTTC. It codes for CASSLSGDGQYF. Full variable domain (remainder filled in from reference TRBV5-6 and TRBJ2-7): DAGVTQSPTHLIKTRGQQVTLRCSPKSGHDTVSWYQQALGQGPQFIFQYYEEEERQRGNFPDRFSGHQFPNYSSELNVNALLLGDSALYLCASSLSGDGQYFGPGTRLTVT.

On this clone: Different DNA sequences within this sample yield the same CDR3. The chain joins TRBV7-9 to TRBJ2-1; 8 bases are shared with TRBD2. This CDR3 contains 16 residues. V gave up 2 bases and J gave up 0 bases; unmatched junction bases: 3. Germline-derived CDR1 and CDR2 are SEHNR and FQNEAQ (reference sequence). The CDR3 coding sequence is TGTGCCAGCAGCTTATCGCTAGCGGGCTCCTACAATGAGCAGTTCTTC. This encodes CASSLSLAGSYNEQFF. Together with reference TRBV7-9 and TRBJ2-1, the CDR3 gives the full variable domain: DTGVSQNPRHKITKRGQNVTFRCDPISEHNRLYWYRQTLGQGPEFLTYFQNEAQLEKSRLLSDRFSAERPKGSFSTLEIQRTEQGDSAMYLCASSLSLAGSYNEQFFGPGTRLTVL.

The V and J genes are TRBV7-2 and TRBJ1-2; 7 bases are shared with TRBD1. Unmatched junction bases numbered 8, after V lost 1 base and J lost 6 bases. CDR1 is SGHTA and CDR2 is FQGNSA in the germline V gene. The CDR3 spans 15 residues. CDR3 nucleotide sequence: TGTGCCAGCAGCTTAGGTGGCAGGGGGACGGATGGCTACACCTTC. Its protein is CASSLGGRGTDGYTF.

The chain carries TRBV19 and TRBJ2-7; D might be TRBD2 (6 bases). Between the trimmed V and J ends, which lost 3 bases and 7 bases, there was a span of 7 bases. The length of the CDR3 is 11 residues. The germline V gene has CDR1 LNHDA and CDR2 SQIVND (reference sequence). CDR3 nucleotides: TGTGCCAGTAGTATGCGGGGTGAGCAGTACTTC. It encodes CASSMRGEQYF. Together with reference TRBV19 and TRBJ2-7, the CDR3 gives the full variable domain: DGGITQSPKYLFRKEGQNVTLSCEQNLNHDAMYWYRQDPGQGLRLIYYSQIVNDFQKGDIAEGYSVSREKKESFPLTVTSAQKNPTAFYLCASSMRGEQYFGPGTRLTVT.

The genes are TRBV25-1 and TRBJ1-1, with D possibly matching TRBD1 (6 bases). V shed 5 bases and J shed 5 bases, with 12 bases lying between them. CDR1 MGHDK and CDR2 SYGVNS come from the germline V gene. This CDR3 has 13 amino acids. The CDR3 here is CASSQQGVTEAFF. CDR3 DNA sequence: TGTGCCAGCAGTCAACAGGGAGTTACTGAAGCTTTCTTT.

As regards this clone: A read error may account for a junction end that differs from germline. The chain links TRBV15 to TRBJ2-4; 7 nucleotides line up with TRBD2. The CDR3 extends over 16 amino acids. CDR1 and CDR2 (germline): LNHNV, YYDKDF (reference sequence). The CDR3 region has the DNA TGTGCCACCAGCAGAACCTCACGACTAGCCAAAAACAGTCAGTACTTC. Translation gives CATSRTSRLAKNSQYF.

The rearrangement joins TRBV7-2 to TRBJ2-7, with D perhaps matching TRBD1 (6 bases). Trimming pared 1 base from V and 11 bases from J, leaving 21 bases between. Germline CDR1 SGHTA, CDR2 FQGNSA. CDR3 length equals 15 residues. DNA for the CDR3: TGTGCCAGCAGCTTAGTTCGTTTAGGGGGTAGTCGGGAGTACTTC. Translation gives CASSLVRLGGSREYF.

A few counts support this clone. The V gene is TRBV16, the J gene TRBJ1-5; 7 bases fit TRBD1. V dropped 0 bases and J dropped 1; count of bases not matched to a gene: 12. Germline-derived CDR1 and CDR2 are KGHSY and FQNENV. CDR3 length: 19 residues. CDR3 loop: CASSQSGTEKGFSNQPQHF. The CDR3 nucleotides read TGTGCCAGCAGCCAATCGGGGACAGAAAAAGGGTTCAGCAATCAGCCCCAGCATTTT.

The chain is built from TRBV2 and TRBJ2-7; D is ambiguous. This CDR3 has 11 amino acids. The germline V gene has CDR1 SNHLY and CDR2 FYNNEI. V lost 5 bases and J lost 6, with 8 bases in between. The CDR3 DNA sequence: TGTGCCAGCAGTTTTGAGAGCGAGCAGTACTTC. Protein: CASSFESEQYF.

The table lists this clone with a few counts. The CDR3, as DNA: TGTGCCAGCAGCTTGGGCCGGGCTAGCGGGAGGATTAGTGAGCAGTTCTTC. Its translation: CASSLGRASGRISEQFF. The V call is TRBV5-8, the J call TRBJ2-1; 11 positions agree with TRBD2. V was pared by 0 bases and J by 9 bases, with 11 bases of the junction left unmatched. The CDR3 covers 17 residues. The germline V gene encodes CDR1 SGHTS and CDR2 YDEGEE.